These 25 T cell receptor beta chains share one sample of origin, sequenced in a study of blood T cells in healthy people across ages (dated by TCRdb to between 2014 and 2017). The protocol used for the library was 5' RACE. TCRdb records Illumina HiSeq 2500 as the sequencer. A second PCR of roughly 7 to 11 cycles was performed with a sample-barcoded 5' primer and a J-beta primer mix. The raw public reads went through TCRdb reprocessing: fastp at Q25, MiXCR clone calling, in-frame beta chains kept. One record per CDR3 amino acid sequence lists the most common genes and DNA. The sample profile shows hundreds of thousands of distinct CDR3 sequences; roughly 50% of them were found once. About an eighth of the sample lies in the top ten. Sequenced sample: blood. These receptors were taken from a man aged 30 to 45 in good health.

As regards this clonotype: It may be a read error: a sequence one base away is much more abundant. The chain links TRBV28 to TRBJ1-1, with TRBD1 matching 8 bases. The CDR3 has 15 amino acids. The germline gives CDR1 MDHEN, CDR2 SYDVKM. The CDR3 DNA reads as TGTGTCAGCAGTTTAGCCCAGGGGGCGGACGCTGAAGCTTTCTTT. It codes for CVSSLAQGADAEAFF.

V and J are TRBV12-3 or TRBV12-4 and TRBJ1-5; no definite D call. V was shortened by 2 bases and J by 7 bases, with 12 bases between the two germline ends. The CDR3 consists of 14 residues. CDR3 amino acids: CASSLRTVGQPQHF. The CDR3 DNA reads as TGTGCCAGCAGTTTACGGACGGTCGGGCAGCCCCAGCATTTT.

The CDR3 bases are TGCGCCAGCAGCTTTCATCCGGGCCGGAGCTCCTACGAGCAGTACTTC. It is translated as CASSFHPGRSSYEQYF. The rearrangement links TRBV5-1 to TRBJ2-7; D is unresolved. The CDR3 runs to 16 residues. V dropped 2 bases and J dropped 0 bases, with 15 bases sitting between them. Per the germline V gene, CDR1 is SGHRS and CDR2 is YFSETQ.

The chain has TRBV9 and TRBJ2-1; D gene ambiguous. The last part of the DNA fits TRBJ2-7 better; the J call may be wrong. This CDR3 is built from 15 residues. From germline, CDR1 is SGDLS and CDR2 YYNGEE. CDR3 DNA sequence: TGTGCCAGCAGCGCGGTGGGCAGCTCCTACAATGAGCAGTACTTC. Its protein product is CASSAVGSSYNEQYF.

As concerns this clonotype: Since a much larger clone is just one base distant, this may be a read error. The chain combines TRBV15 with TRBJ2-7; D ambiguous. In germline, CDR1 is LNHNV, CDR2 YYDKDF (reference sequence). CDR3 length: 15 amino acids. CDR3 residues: CATSRDLAGSYGQYF. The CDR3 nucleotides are TGTGCCACCAGCAGAGATTTGGCCGGATCCTACGGGCAGTACTTC.

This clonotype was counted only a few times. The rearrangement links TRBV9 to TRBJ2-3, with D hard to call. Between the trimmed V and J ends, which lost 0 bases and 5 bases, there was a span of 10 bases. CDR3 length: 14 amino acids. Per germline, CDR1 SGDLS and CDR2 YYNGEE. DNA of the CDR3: TGTGCCAGCAGCGTAGAGACGGGTCGAGATACGCAGTATTTT. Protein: CASSVETGRDTQYF.

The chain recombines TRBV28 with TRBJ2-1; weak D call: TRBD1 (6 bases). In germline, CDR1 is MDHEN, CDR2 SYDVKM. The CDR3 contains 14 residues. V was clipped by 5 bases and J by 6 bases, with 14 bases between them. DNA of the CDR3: TGTGCCAGCAGTCCCCACACGGACAGCAATGAGCAGTTCTTC. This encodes CASSPHTDSNEQFF.

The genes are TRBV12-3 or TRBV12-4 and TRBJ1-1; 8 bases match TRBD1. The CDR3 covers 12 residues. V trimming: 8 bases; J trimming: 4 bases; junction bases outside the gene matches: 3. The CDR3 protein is CASVTGGTEAFF. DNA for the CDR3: TGTGCCAGCGTTACAGGGGGCACTGAAGCTTTCTTT.

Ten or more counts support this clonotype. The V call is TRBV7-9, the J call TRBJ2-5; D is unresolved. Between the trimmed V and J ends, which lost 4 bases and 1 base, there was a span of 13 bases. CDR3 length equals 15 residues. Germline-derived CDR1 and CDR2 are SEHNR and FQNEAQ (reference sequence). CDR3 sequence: CASSSLWRIQETQYF. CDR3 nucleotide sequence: TGTGCCAGCAGCTCACTCTGGAGAATCCAAGAGACCCAGTACTTC.

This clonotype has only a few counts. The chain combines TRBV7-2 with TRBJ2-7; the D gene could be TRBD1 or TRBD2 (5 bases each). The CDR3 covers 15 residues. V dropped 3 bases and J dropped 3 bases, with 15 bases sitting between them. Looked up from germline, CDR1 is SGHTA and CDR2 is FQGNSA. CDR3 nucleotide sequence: TGTGCCAGCAGCTTCCCAAGGGGAGAAGGCTACGAGCAGTACTTC. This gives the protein CASSFPRGEGYEQYF.

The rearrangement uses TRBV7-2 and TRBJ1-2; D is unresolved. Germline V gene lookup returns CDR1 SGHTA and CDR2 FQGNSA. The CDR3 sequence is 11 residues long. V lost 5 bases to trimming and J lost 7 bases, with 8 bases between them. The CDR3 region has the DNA TGTGCCAGCAGCGTAGACGTTGGCTACACCTTC. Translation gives CASSVDVGYTF.

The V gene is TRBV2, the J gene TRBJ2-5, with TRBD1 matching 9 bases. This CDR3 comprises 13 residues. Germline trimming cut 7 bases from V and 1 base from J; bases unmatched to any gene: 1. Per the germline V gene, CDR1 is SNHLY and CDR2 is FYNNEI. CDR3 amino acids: CASKQGAQETQYF. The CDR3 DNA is TGTGCCAGCAAACAGGGGGCCCAAGAGACCCAGTACTTC.

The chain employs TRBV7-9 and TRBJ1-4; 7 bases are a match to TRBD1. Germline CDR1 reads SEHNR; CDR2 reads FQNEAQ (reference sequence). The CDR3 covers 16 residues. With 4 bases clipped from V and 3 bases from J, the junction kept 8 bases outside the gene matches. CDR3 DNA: TGTGCCAGCAGCTCAAAGACAGGGCTGGCTAATGAAAAACTGTTTTTT. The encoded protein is CASSSKTGLANEKLFF.

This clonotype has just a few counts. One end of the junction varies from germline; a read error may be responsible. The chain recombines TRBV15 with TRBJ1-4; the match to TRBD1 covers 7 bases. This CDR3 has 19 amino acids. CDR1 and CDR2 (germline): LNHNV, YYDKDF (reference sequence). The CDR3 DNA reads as TGTACCACCAGCAGAGATGTTATCGGGACAGCCCCAACTAATGAAAAACTGTTTTTT. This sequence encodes CTTSRDVIGTAPTNEKLFF.

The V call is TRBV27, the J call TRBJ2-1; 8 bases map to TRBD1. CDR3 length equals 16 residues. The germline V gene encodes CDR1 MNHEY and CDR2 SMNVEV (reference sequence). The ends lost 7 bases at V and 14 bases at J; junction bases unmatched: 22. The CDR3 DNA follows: TGTGCCAGCAATTCACAGGGGGACAGTAGGGGTTGGGTTGAGTTCTTC. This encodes CASNSQGDSRGWVEFF.

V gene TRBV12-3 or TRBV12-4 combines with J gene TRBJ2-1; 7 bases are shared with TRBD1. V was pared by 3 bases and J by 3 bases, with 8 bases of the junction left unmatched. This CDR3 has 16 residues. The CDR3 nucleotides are TGTGCCAGCAGTTTGGGCCCACCAGGGGGCTACAATGAGCAGTTCTTC. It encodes CASSLGPPGGYNEQFF.

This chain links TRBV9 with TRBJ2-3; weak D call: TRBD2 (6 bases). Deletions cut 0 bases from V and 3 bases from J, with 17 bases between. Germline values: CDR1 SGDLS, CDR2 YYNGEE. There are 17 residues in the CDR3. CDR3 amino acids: CASSVASASVVTDTQYF. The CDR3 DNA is TGTGCCAGCAGCGTAGCATCGGCTAGCGTGGTGACAGATACGCAGTATTTT.

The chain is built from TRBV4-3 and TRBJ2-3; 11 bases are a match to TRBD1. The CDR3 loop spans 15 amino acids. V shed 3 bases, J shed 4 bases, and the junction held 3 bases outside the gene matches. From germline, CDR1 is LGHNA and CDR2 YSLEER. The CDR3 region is CASSQGQGEADTQYF. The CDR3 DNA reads TGCGCCAGCAGCCAGGGACAGGGGGAGGCAGATACGCAGTATTTT.

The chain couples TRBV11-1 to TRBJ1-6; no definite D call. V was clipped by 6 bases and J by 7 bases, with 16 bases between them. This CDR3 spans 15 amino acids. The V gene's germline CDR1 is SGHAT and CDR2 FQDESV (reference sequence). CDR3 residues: CASSLGPKRNSPLHF. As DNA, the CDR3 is TGTGCCAGCAGTCTAGGACCTAAGAGGAATTCACCCCTCCACTTT.

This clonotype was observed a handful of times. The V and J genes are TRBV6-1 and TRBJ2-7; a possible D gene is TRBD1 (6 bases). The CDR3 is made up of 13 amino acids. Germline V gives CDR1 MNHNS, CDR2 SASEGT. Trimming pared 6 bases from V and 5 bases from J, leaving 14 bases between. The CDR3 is CASRTGFKDEQYF. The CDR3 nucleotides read TGTGCCAGCAGAACAGGGTTTAAGGACGAGCAGTACTTC.

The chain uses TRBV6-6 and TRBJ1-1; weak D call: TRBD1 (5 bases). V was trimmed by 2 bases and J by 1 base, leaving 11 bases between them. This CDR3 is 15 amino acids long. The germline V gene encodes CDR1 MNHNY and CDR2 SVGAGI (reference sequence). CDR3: CASSYGGTANTEAFF. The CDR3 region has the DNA TGTGCCAGCAGTTACGGCGGGACGGCGAACACTGAAGCTTTCTTT.

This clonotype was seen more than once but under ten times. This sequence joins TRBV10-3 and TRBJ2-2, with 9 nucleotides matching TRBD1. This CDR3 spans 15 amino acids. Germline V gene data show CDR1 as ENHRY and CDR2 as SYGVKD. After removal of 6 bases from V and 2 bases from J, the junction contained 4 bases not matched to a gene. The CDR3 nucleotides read TGTGCCATCAGAGAGGGACAGGGTAACACCGGGGAGCTGTTTTTT. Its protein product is CAIREGQGNTGELFF.

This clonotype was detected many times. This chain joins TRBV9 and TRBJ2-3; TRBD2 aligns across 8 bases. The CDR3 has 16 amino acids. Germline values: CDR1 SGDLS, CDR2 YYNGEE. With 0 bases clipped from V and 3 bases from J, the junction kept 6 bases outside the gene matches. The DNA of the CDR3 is TGTGCCAGCAGCGTAGCGGACGGCGGGGGGACAGATACGCAGTATTTT. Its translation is CASSVADGGGTDTQYF.

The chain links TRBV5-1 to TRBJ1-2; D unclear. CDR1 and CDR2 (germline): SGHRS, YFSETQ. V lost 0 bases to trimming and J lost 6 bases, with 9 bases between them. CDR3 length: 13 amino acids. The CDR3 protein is CASSLVGEDGYTF. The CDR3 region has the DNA TGCGCCAGCAGCTTGGTCGGGGAGGATGGCTACACCTTC.

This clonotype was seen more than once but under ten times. The CDR3: CSARQRVYSTDTQYF. The CDR3 nucleotides read TGCAGTGCTAGACAGCGGGTGTATAGCACAGATACGCAGTATTTT. This chain connects TRBV20-1 to TRBJ2-3; tentatively, D is TRBD2 (6 bases). The CDR3 spans 15 residues. With 2 bases removed from V and 0 bases from J, the gap between germline ends came to 12 bases. The germline V gene has CDR1 DFQATT and CDR2 SNEGSKA (reference sequence).